Included here is one TCR beta chain sequence, with context. Antigen specificity is unknown. The data were obtained in a study of cytomegalovirus exposure and HLA in healthy donors. Findings and caveats of the study: In a later analysis, several top co-occurrence clusters appeared linked to parvovirus B19, influenza, CMV and Epstein-Barr virus. CMV antigen specificity of a few CMV-associated chains was confirmed in vitro.

CDR3 length equals 16 residues. V lost 5 bases, J lost 2 bases, and 10 bases stayed unmatched. Per the germline V gene, CDR1 is SNHLY and CDR2 is FYNNEI. The PCR had 60 Vbeta and 13 Jbeta primers. Clones were sequenced by immunoSEQ multiplex PCR, and TCRdb holds only the in-frame ones, with some missing. The repertoire has more than 90,000 clones, roughly 85% of them found once; the top ten carry around 3.9%. The TCR comes from a man aged 25 to 40 in good health and CMV-seronegative. V is TRBV2 and J is TRBJ2-7; 9 nucleotides line up with TRBD2. The specimen was PBMCs. The CDR3 region is CASSLLGGGGAYEQYF. The CDR3 nucleotides are TGTGCCAGCAGTCTCCTCGGGGGCGGGGGGGCCTACGAGCAGTACTTC. Complete variable domain (other parts from reference TRBV2 and TRBJ2-7): EPEVTQTPSHQVTQMGQEVILRCVPISNHLYFYWYRQILGQKVEFLVSFYNNEISEKSEIFDDQFSVERPDGSNFTLKIRSTKLEDSAMYFCASSLLGGGGAYEQYFGPGTRLTVT.